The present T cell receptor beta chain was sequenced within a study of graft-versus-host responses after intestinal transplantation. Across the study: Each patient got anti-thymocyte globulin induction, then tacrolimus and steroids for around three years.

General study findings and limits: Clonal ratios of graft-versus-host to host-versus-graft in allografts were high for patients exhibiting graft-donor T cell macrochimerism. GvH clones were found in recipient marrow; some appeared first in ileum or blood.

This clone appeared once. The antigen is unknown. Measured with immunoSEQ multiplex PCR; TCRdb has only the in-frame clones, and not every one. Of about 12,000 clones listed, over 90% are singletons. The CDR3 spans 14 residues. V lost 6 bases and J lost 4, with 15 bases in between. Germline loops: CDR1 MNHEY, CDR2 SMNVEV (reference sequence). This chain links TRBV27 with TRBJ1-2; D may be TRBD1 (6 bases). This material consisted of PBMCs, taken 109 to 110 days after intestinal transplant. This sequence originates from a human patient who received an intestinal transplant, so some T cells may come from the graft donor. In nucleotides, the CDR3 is TGTGCCAGCAGGCCAGGGGAGACCCGCTATGGCTACACCTTC. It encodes CASRPGETRYGYTF.